The following is a TCR beta chain sequence with its context. Its antigen is still unknown. This sample is drawn from a study of cytomegalovirus exposure and HLA in healthy donors. General study findings and limits: The authors confirmed in vitro that three CMV-associated chains were specific for CMV antigens. By HLA locus, TCR association rates varied in a later analysis, with DRB1 showing the most and HLA-C the fewest. What was likely a sequencing artifact was a cluster of highly shared sequence variants.

Germline trimming cut 6 bases from V and 7 bases from J; bases unmatched to any gene: 12. The CDR3 sequence is 15 residues long. Germline values: CDR1 SEHNR, CDR2 FQNEAQ (reference sequence). PCR amplification relied on 60 Vbeta primers (plus 13 Jbeta primers). Some clones are missing from TCRdb's copy, which holds only in-frame ones; the method was immunoSEQ multiplex PCR. The sample holds about 150,000 clones; 80% to 90% are singletons and the top ten take around 5%. Each of the donors was a healthy bone marrow donor. The V call is TRBV7-9, the J call TRBJ2-5, with 9 bases identical to TRBD2. Sequenced: PBMCs. This TCR was recovered from a girl aged 10 to 17 in good health and CMV-seropositive. This CDR3 reads CASSLTSGYPSTQYF. The CDR3 region has the DNA TGTGCCAGCAGTCTGACTAGCGGTTACCCCTCGACCCAGTACTTC.